Shown below are 10 T cell receptor beta chains from a single sample sequenced in a study of early T cells in non-severe SARS-CoV-2 infection (dated by TCRdb to the early 2020s). Receptor amplification or capture employed 5' RACE. The instrument was a NextSeq 500. The public reads were run again by TCRdb, first through fastp at Q25 and then through MiXCR, and only productive beta chains were kept. Each CDR3 protein appears once, grouped with its most common genes and DNA. The sample has fewer than 30,000 distinct CDR3 sequences on record, around 5.9% of them singletons. Jointly, the top ten make up roughly 1% of the sample. Sequenced sample: whole blood. The receptors were gathered from an adult who was a healthcare worker with PCR-confirmed SARS-CoV-2 infection or an uninfected control (not recorded which).

This clonotype was detected only a few times. The rearrangement links TRBV6-4 to TRBJ2-1; 9 bases are shared with TRBD1. The V gene's germline CDR1 is MRHNA and CDR2 SNTAGT. V shed 0 bases and J 6 bases; nucleotides not matched to a gene: 0. This CDR3 region has 14 residues. CDR3: CASSDSTGGNEQFF. CDR3 in DNA: TGTGCCAGCAGTGACTCGACAGGGGGCAATGAGCAGTTCTTC.

This clonotype has only a few counts. This rearrangement joins TRBV5-1 to TRBJ1-2, with TRBD1 matching 9 bases. Unmatched junction bases numbered 9, after V lost 4 bases and J lost 8 bases. The CDR3 has 14 amino acids. Looked up from germline, CDR1 is SGHRS and CDR2 is YFSETQ. CDR3 DNA sequence: TGCGCCAGCAGCGGGACCGGGACAGGGAGCGGCTACACCTTC. Protein sequence: CASSGTGTGSGYTF. The variable domain in full, completed from reference TRBV5-1 and TRBJ1-2, reads KAGVTQTPRYLIKTRGQQVTLSCSPISGHRSVSWYQQTPGQGLQFLFEYFSETQRNKGNFPGRFSGRQFSNSRSEMNVSTLELGDSALYLCASSGTGTGSGYTFGSGTRLTVV.

This clonotype came up many times. V gene TRBV9 combines with J gene TRBJ2-1; D may be TRBD1 or TRBD2 (5 bases each). Trimming pared 0 bases from V and 4 bases from J, leaving 8 bases between. This CDR3 comprises 14 residues. Germline CDR1 is SGDLS and CDR2 is YYNGEE. CDR3 DNA sequence: TGTGCCAGCAGCGTAGGGGGACCGTACAATGAGCAGTTCTTC. Translation: CASSVGGPYNEQFF.

V gene TRBV7-9 combines with J gene TRBJ1-1, with D uncertain. Germline-derived CDR1 and CDR2 are SEHNR and FQNEAQ (reference sequence). V was shortened by 6 bases and J by 4 bases, with 9 bases between the two germline ends. The CDR3 contains 12 residues. This CDR3 reads CASRASGTEAFF. CDR3 sequence (DNA): TGTGCCAGCAGGGCCAGTGGCACTGAAGCTTTCTTT. Combining the CDR3 with reference TRBV7-9 and TRBJ1-1 gives the whole variable domain DTGVSQNPRHKITKRGQNVTFRCDPISEHNRLYWYRQTLGQGPEFLTYFQNEAQLEKSRLLSDRFSAERPKGSFSTLEIQRTEQGDSAMYLCASRASGTEAFFGQGTRLTVV.

This clonotype has just a few counts. The chain links TRBV7-8 to TRBJ1-1, with 12 positions matching TRBD1. Germline trimming cut 5 bases from V and 3 bases from J; bases unmatched to any gene: 7. Germline V gives CDR1 SGHVS, CDR2 FQNEAQ. The CDR3 runs 16 residues. The CDR3 DNA reads TGTGCCAGCAGCCAGGGACAGGGGGCAATTGACACTGAAGCTTTCTTT. Amino acids: CASSQGQGAIDTEAFF.

This clonotype was seen at least ten times. The rearrangement joins TRBV20-1 to TRBJ1-1; no firm D call. V lost 6 bases and J lost 1, with 18 bases in between. Germline values: CDR1 DFQATT, CDR2 SNEGSKA (reference sequence). CDR3 length: 15 residues. The CDR3: CSAPSPGAENTEAFF. CDR3 nucleotides: TGCAGTGCCCCGTCCCCGGGAGCTGAGAACACTGAAGCTTTCTTT.

This clonotype qualifies as medium-sized. This chain connects TRBV20-1 to TRBJ1-2; 7 nucleotides align to TRBD1. This CDR3 has 14 residues. Germline V gene data show CDR1 as DFQATT and CDR2 as SNEGSKA (reference sequence). Trimming took 4 bases from V and 8 from J; bases not matched to a gene: 13. CDR3 nucleotide sequence: TGCAGTGCTACTGTTCAGGGGGTCCTCGGAGGCTACACCTTC. Its protein is CSATVQGVLGGYTF.

This rearrangement joins TRBV28 to TRBJ2-7; either TRBD1 or TRBD2 may supply D (5 bases each). CDR1 is MDHEN and CDR2 is SYDVKM in the germline V gene. This CDR3 has 13 residues. Trimming shortened V by 4 bases and J by 2 bases, and 9 bases separated the two germline ends. As DNA, the CDR3 is TGTGCCAGCAGTTGGGACCTCGCCTACGAGCAGTACTTC. It codes for CASSWDLAYEQYF.

This clonotype has ten or more counts. This chain connects TRBV18 to TRBJ1-1; 11 bases are a match to TRBD1. CDR3 length: 14 residues. The germline CDR1 and CDR2 sequences are KGHSH and LQKENI. The V segment lost 2 bases and the J segment 5 bases; nucleotides outside the gene matches: 1. DNA of the CDR3: TGTGCCAGCTCACCAGGGACAGGGGGGACTGAAGCTTTCTTT. This codes for CASSPGTGGTEAFF.

The V and J genes are TRBV9 and TRBJ2-1, with 12 positions matching TRBD2. Germline V CDR1 and CDR2: SGDLS, YYNGEE. The V segment lost 0 bases and the J segment 8 bases; nucleotides outside the gene matches: 6. The CDR3 consists of 16 residues. This CDR3 reads CASSVGLAGVMDEQFF. The CDR3 nucleotides read TGTGCCAGCAGCGTAGGACTAGCGGGAGTTATGGATGAGCAGTTCTTC.